The next 29 T cell receptor beta chains were all read from a single sample in a study of T cell responses to AZD1222 COVID-19 vaccine. This table comes from immunoSEQ multiplex PCR, and its TCRdb copy is limited to in-frame clones, with some not included. The sample contains 150,000 to 200,000 clones, approximately 92% of which appear only once. Source: peripheral blood, taken on day 0 of AZD1222 vaccination. Receptor source: an adult in good health.

The chain carries TRBV19 and TRBJ2-1; 10 nucleotides line up with TRBD2. In germline, CDR1 is LNHDA, CDR2 SQIVND (reference sequence). V dropped 3 bases and J dropped 7; count of bases not matched to a gene: 18. This CDR3 spans 19 amino acids. The CDR3 here is CASSMGLAGASLMVNEQFF. CDR3 nucleotides: TGTGCCAGTAGTATGGGCCTAGCGGGGGCCTCTCTCATGGTGAATGAGCAGTTCTTC.

This chain joins TRBV27 and TRBJ1-2, with D uncertain. This CDR3 comprises 14 residues. V was pared by 8 bases and J by 3 bases, with 16 bases between. Germline V CDR1 and CDR2: MNHEY, SMNVEV (reference sequence). CDR3 loop: CASRTAHVDYGYTF. For the CDR3, the DNA is TGTGCCAGCCGGACGGCCCATGTGGACTATGGCTACACCTTC.

The chain combines TRBV6-5 with TRBJ2-2, with 7 bases aligning to TRBD1. The CDR3 length is 15 residues. CDR1 is MNHEY, CDR2 SVGAGI, per germline. V lost 6 bases, J lost 4 bases, and 8 bases stayed unmatched. The CDR3 reads CASRKDRVATGELFF. The CDR3 DNA follows: TGTGCCAGCAGAAAAGACAGGGTGGCCACCGGGGAGCTGTTTTTT.

As regards this clone: The junction does not match germline at one end; this may be a read error. This chain links TRBV7-7 with TRBJ2-5; TRBD2 agrees at 7 bases. Germline values: CDR1 SSHAT, CDR2 FNYEAQ (reference sequence). The CDR3 covers 15 residues. This chain's CDR3 is CASSLTSLYQETQYF. The CDR3 bases are TGTGCTAGCAGTTTGACTAGCTTATACCAAGAGACCCAGTACTTC.

This clone was recorded once. As DNA, the CDR3 is TGTGCCAGCAGCTCCTCCAGAGGGGGAGGAAACACCATATATTTT. This translates into CASSSSRGGGNTIYF. The chain joins TRBV7-2 to TRBJ1-3; a possible D gene is TRBD1 (6 bases). Germline lookup yields CDR1 SGHTA and CDR2 FQGNSA. V gave up 4 bases and J gave up 4 bases, with 14 bases separating them. This CDR3 is built from 15 residues. Full variable domain (remainder filled in from reference TRBV7-2 and TRBJ1-3): GAGVSQSPSNKVTEKGKDVELRCDPISGHTALYWYRQSLGQGLEFLIYFQGNSAPDKSGLPSDRFSAERTGGSVSTLTIQRTQQEDSAVYLCASSSSRGGGNTIYFGEGSWLTVV.

V and J are TRBV18 and TRBJ1-5; D remains ambiguous. The CDR3 length is 15 residues. With 3 bases removed from V and 3 bases from J, the gap between germline ends came to 12 bases. Per the germline V gene, CDR1 is KGHSH and CDR2 is LQKENI. The CDR3 DNA reads as TGTGCCAGCTCACCCAATCTGGGGAACAATCAGCCCCAGCATTTT. Protein: CASSPNLGNNQPQHF.

The chain carries TRBV28 and TRBJ1-2; D unresolved. The ends were cut back, 1 base at V and 5 bases at J, with 23 bases in the middle. CDR1 MDHEN and CDR2 SYDVKM come from the germline V gene. The length of the CDR3 is 18 residues. This CDR3 is CASSLLVRAHSLKYGYTF. CDR3 nucleotide sequence: TGTGCCAGCAGTTTATTGGTGCGGGCACATAGCCTAAAGTATGGCTACACCTTC.

The genes are TRBV18 and TRBJ2-1; 10 bases are shared with TRBD2. The germline V gene encodes CDR1 KGHSH and CDR2 LQKENI. The trim removed 2 bases at V and 4 bases at J, leaving 5 bases unmatched. The CDR3 is 16 amino acids. The CDR3 DNA reads TGTGCCAGCTCACCAATGATAGCGGGGGGATACAATGAGCAGTTCTTC. This sequence encodes CASSPMIAGGYNEQFF.

V and J are TRBV6-5 and TRBJ1-5, with a weak D call TRBD1 (6 bases). V lost 4 bases to trimming and J lost 2 bases, with 12 bases between them. The CDR3 covers 15 residues. Looked up from germline, CDR1 is MNHEY and CDR2 is SVGAGI. CDR3 in DNA: TGTGCCAGCAGTTTTACAGGGATAGGCAATCAGCCCCAGCATTTT. This gives the protein CASSFTGIGNQPQHF.

J is TRBJ1-4 and V is TRBV3-1 (or the pseudogene TRBV3-2); possibly TRBD1 for D (5 bases). Germline CDR1 is LGHDT and CDR2 is YNNKEL (reference sequence). The V gene lost 4 bases and the J gene lost 0 bases, with 9 bases spanning the gap. The CDR3 has 15 amino acids. The CDR3 coding sequence is TGTGCCAGCAGCCGGGGGGGGACAACTAATGAAAAACTGTTTTTT. This codes for CASSRGGTTNEKLFF.

This rearrangement joins TRBV24-1 to TRBJ2-7; D is unclear. The length of the CDR3 is 13 residues. The germline V gene has CDR1 KGHDR and CDR2 SFDVKD. Trimming left V 5 bases short and J 0 bases short, with 7 bases between. CDR3 loop: CATSVDVSYEQYF. CDR3 in DNA: TGTGCCACCAGTGTGGATGTCTCCTACGAGCAGTACTTC.

The rearrangement uses TRBV19 and TRBJ1-2; no definite D call. Deletions cut 3 bases from V and 3 bases from J, with 14 bases between. The CDR3 is 15 amino acids. The germline CDR1 and CDR2 sequences are LNHDA and SQIVND (reference sequence). CDR3 in amino acids: CASSIEMAGHYGYTF. CDR3 nucleotide sequence: TGTGCCAGTAGTATCGAAATGGCAGGCCACTATGGCTACACCTTC.

The chain uses TRBV7-8 and TRBJ1-3; D gene unclear. V gave up 3 bases and J gave up 0 bases, with 3 bases separating them. Germline lookup yields CDR1 SGHVS and CDR2 FQNEAQ. CDR3 length: 13 residues. The CDR3 coding sequence is TGTGCCAGCAGCTTTAACTCTGGAAACACCATATATTTT. Translated: CASSFNSGNTIYF.

This chain links TRBV5-1 with TRBJ2-2; TRBD1 matches at 12 bases. The CDR3 is 17 residues long. The V gene end was trimmed by 4 bases and the J gene end by 5 bases; junction bases not matched to a gene: 9. Germline V gives CDR1 SGHRS, CDR2 YFSETQ. CDR3 loop: CASSPLGQGARTGELFF. The DNA for the CDR3 is TGCGCCAGCAGCCCATTGGGACAGGGGGCTCGGACCGGGGAGCTGTTTTTT.

The V gene is TRBV19, the J gene TRBJ2-2, with D perhaps TRBD2 (6 bases). Per germline, CDR1 LNHDA and CDR2 SQIVND (reference sequence). Trimming removed 3 bases from V and 0 bases from J, with 17 bases in between. This CDR3 is 18 amino acids long. This CDR3 is CASSITSLDPSNTGELFF. CDR3 sequence (DNA): TGTGCCAGTAGTATCACTAGCCTCGATCCCTCGAACACCGGGGAGCTGTTTTTT.

This chain connects TRBV24-1 to TRBJ1-2; TRBD1 aligns across 10 bases. V shed 3 bases, J shed 7 bases, and the junction held 4 bases outside the gene matches. This CDR3 is 14 amino acids long. Germline CDR1 is KGHDR and CDR2 is SFDVKD. The CDR3 coding sequence is TGTGCCACCAGTGATGGACAGGGGGGCTCTGGCTACACCTTC. Its translation: CATSDGQGGSGYTF.

The rearrangement links TRBV6-1 to TRBJ2-3; no firm D call. CDR1 and CDR2 (germline): MNHNS, SASEGT. CDR3 length equals 17 residues. Trimming pared 2 bases from V and 0 bases from J, leaving 15 bases between. This CDR3 reads CASSENNWISSTDTQYF. The CDR3 region has the DNA TGTGCCAGCAGTGAAAATAATTGGATTTCTAGCACAGATACGCAGTATTTT.

The CDR3 region has the DNA TGTGCCAGCAGTGAGGCCATCGCCGGGCCGTTTGTTGAAAAACTGTTTTTT. It codes for CASSEAIAGPFVEKLFF. This chain links TRBV6-1 with TRBJ1-4; the D is unclear. The CDR3 totals 17 residues. The V gene's germline CDR1 is MNHNS and CDR2 SASEGT. Between the trimmed V and J ends, which lost 3 bases and 7 bases, there was a span of 21 bases.

The J gene is TRBJ1-1, the V gene TRBV9; D not certain. The ends were cut back, 7 bases at V and 5 bases at J, with 18 bases in the middle. The V gene's germline CDR1 is SGDLS and CDR2 YYNGEE. The CDR3 consists of 14 residues. CDR3 sequence reads: CASGDSTGYTEAFF. CDR3 nucleotide sequence: TGTGCCAGCGGTGACTCAACCGGGTATACTGAAGCTTTCTTT.

The V gene is TRBV5-4, the J gene TRBJ2-2; tentatively, D is TRBD1 (5 bases). From germline, CDR1 is SGHNT and CDR2 YYREEE (reference sequence). The CDR3 consists of 15 residues. Trimming stripped 0 bases from V and 2 bases from J, with 8 bases between. The CDR3 coding sequence is TGTGCCAGCAGCTTGGGACAGAGTAACACCGGGGAGCTGTTTTTT. It codes for CASSLGQSNTGELFF. The complete variable domain, with remaining parts taken from reference TRBV5-4 and TRBJ2-2, reads ETGVTQSPTHLIKTRGQQVTLRCSSQSGHNTVSWYQQALGQGPQFIFQYYREEENGRGNFPPRFSGLQFPNYSSELNVNALELDDSALYLCASSLGQSNTGELFFGEGSRLTVL.

V gene TRBV5-5 combines with J gene TRBJ1-1, with TRBD1 matching 8 bases. The CDR3 runs to 15 residues. J gave up 2 bases and V 4 bases, and 7 bases lay outside the gene matches. Looked up from germline, CDR1 is SGHKS and CDR2 is YYEKEE (reference sequence). This CDR3 is CASSAPGQVNTEAFF. CDR3 in DNA: TGTGCCAGCAGCGCGCCGGGACAGGTCAACACTGAAGCTTTCTTT.

The J gene is TRBJ2-1, the V gene TRBV27, with 8 positions matching TRBD2. This CDR3 has 14 amino acids. V shed 8 bases and J 4 bases; nucleotides not matched to a gene: 7. Germline CDR1 and CDR2: MNHEY and SMNVEV (reference sequence). DNA of the CDR3: TGTGCCAGCTGGAGGCGGGAGGCTTACAATGAGCAGTTCTTC. Protein product: CASWRREAYNEQFF.

This clone has only one observation. V is TRBV27 and J is TRBJ1-6; D is uncertain. Trimming shortened V by 0 bases and J by 7 bases, and 7 bases separated the two germline ends. The germline V gene has CDR1 MNHEY and CDR2 SMNVEV (reference sequence). The length of the CDR3 is 14 residues. Here the CDR3 reads CASSLSGLNSPLHF. Written as DNA, the CDR3 is TGTGCCAGCAGTTTATCAGGATTGAATTCACCCCTCCACTTT.

About this clone: This same CDR3 is encoded by further DNA sequences in the sample. The chain is built from TRBV12-3 or TRBV12-4 and TRBJ1-4; no reliable D call. V was shortened by 3 bases and J by 7 bases, with 3 bases between the two germline ends. This CDR3 has 11 residues. In DNA form, the CDR3 reads TGTGCCAGCAGTTTGGGTGAAAAACTGTTTTTT. As protein: CASSLGEKLFF.

The chain has TRBV4-1 and TRBJ2-7; D is unclear. With 1 base removed from V and 1 base from J, the gap between germline ends came to 5 bases. This CDR3 has 13 residues. Germline assignment: CDR1 MGHRA and CDR2 YSYEKL. The CDR3 spells CASSQGLSYEQYV. CDR3 coding DNA: TGCGCCAGCAGCCAAGGGCTATCCTACGAGCAGTACGTC.

This chain joins TRBV9 and TRBJ2-1; weak D call: TRBD2 (5 bases). V was shortened by 2 bases and J by 1 base, with 10 bases between the two germline ends. Germline V gives CDR1 SGDLS, CDR2 YYNGEE. The CDR3 loop spans 15 amino acids. The CDR3 protein is CASSVTPGSYNEQFF. The DNA for the CDR3 is TGTGCCAGCAGCGTGACCCCGGGGTCCTACAATGAGCAGTTCTTC.

The chain joins TRBV28 to TRBJ1-1, with 8 nucleotides matching TRBD1. Germline V lookup: CDR1 MDHEN, CDR2 SYDVKM. The CDR3 sequence is 13 residues long. Trimming took 2 bases from V and 4 from J; bases not matched to a gene: 0. The CDR3 DNA reads as TGTGCCAGCAGTTTAGACAGGGGCACTGAAGCTTTCTTT. Its protein product is CASSLDRGTEAFF.

This clone was seen at least ten times. The J gene is TRBJ1-1, the V gene TRBV18; TRBD1 matches at 9 bases. V was pared by 3 bases and J by 5 bases, with 4 bases of the junction left unmatched. Germline values: CDR1 KGHSH, CDR2 LQKENI. The CDR3 is 14 amino acids. CDR3 in DNA: TGTGCCAGCTCACCGACAGGACAGGGGACTGAAGCTTTCTTT. Amino acids: CASSPTGQGTEAFF.

The chain employs TRBV21-1 and TRBJ2-5; the D segment call TRBD2 is taken from the table without a DNA check. TRBV21-1 is flagged as a pseudogene. The CDR3 runs to 16 residues. The CDR3 is CASRVRLPARGETQYF. The CDR3 DNA sequence: TGTGCCAGCAGAGTGCGACTACCCGCCCGGGGGGAGACCCAGTACTTC.